These 12 T cell receptor beta chains share one sample of origin, sequenced in a study of Ad26.COV2.S vaccination and SARS-CoV-2 variants. Treatment of the sample: some 19 received Ad26.COV2.S at low or high dose, single or two shots; several received placebo; per-sample allocation not given. Repertoires come from day 63 after the first vaccine or placebo injection. The table came from immunoSEQ multiplex PCR; TCRdb's copy has only in-frame clones and leaves some out. This sample has some 240,000 clones; 87% occur once, and the top ten carry roughly 3%. Sequencing used peripheral blood, obtained in a trial of Ad26.COV2.S vaccine versus placebo. These receptors came from a person aged 18-65 years who received the Ad26.COV2.S COVID-19 vaccine or a placebo.

The rearrangement uses TRBV7-8 and TRBJ2-7, with D tentatively TRBD1 (6 bases). Trimming pared 5 bases from V and 3 bases from J, leaving 14 bases between. Germline values: CDR1 SGHVS, CDR2 FQNEAQ. The CDR3 consists of 14 residues. CDR3 bases: TGTGCCAGCAGCCAAGGGCCAGGGGTCTACGAGCAGTACTTC. Protein: CASSQGPGVYEQYF.

The V call is TRBV4-3, the J call TRBJ1-2; maybe TRBD1 (5 bases). The V and J ends lost 8 bases and 4 bases respectively, with 23 bases between them. Germline V CDR1 and CDR2: LGHNA, YSLEER. CDR3 length: 16 amino acids. The CDR3 reads CASGDWRGVGSYGYTF. The CDR3 DNA reads as TGCGCCAGCGGGGACTGGAGGGGAGTGGGTAGCTATGGCTACACCTTC.

The J gene is TRBJ2-7, the V gene TRBV11-3, with D perhaps TRBD1 (6 bases). The CDR3 has 14 residues. Trimming took 1 base from V and 4 from J, leaving 11 bases between them. Germline CDR1 reads SGHNT; CDR2 reads YENEEA. CDR3 sequence: CASSLGTTGYEQYF. For the CDR3, the DNA is TGTGCCAGCAGCTTAGGAACTACAGGGTACGAGCAGTACTTC.

The chain has TRBV30 and TRBJ2-1; D is unclear. The CDR3 has 14 amino acids. The germline V and J ends were trimmed by 4 bases and 0 bases, with 10 bases remaining between them. Germline V gives CDR1 GTSNPN, CDR2 SVGIG (reference sequence). CDR3 sequence (DNA): TGTGCCTGGATTGGAGAGAACTCCTACAATGAGCAGTTCTTC. Encoded protein: CAWIGENSYNEQFF.

This chain links TRBV12-3 or TRBV12-4 with TRBJ1-2; D gene unclear. Trimming shortened V by 5 bases and J by 5 bases, and 12 bases separated the two germline ends. This CDR3 has 13 amino acids. This chain's CDR3 is CASSPAQTYGYTF. The CDR3 DNA reads TGTGCCAGCAGTCCGGCACAGACTTATGGCTACACCTTC.

The rearrangement uses TRBV19 and TRBJ2-2; TRBD1 aligns across 11 bases. In germline, CDR1 is LNHDA, CDR2 SQIVND (reference sequence). V was clipped by 7 bases and J by 3 bases; unmatched bases: 13. There are 18 residues in the CDR3. CDR3 in amino acids: CASTMSRPGQGDTGELFF. The CDR3 DNA reads as TGTGCCAGTACCATGAGTCGACCGGGACAGGGGGACACCGGGGAGCTGTTTTTT.

The chain recombines TRBV6-5 with TRBJ2-5, with TRBD2 matching over 10 bases. Germline trimming cut 7 bases from V and 13 bases from J; bases unmatched to any gene: 12. The V gene's germline CDR1 is MNHEY and CDR2 SVGAGI. This CDR3 has 13 amino acids. CDR3 protein: CASTNFGLAESYF. The CDR3 DNA follows: TGTGCCAGCACTAACTTTGGACTAGCGGAATCGTACTTC.

The chain is built from TRBV29-1 and TRBJ2-1; 12 bases are shared with TRBD2. The J segment lost 0 bases and the V segment lost 6 bases, leaving 3 bases of the junction unmatched. The CDR3 covers 15 residues. Looked up from germline, CDR1 is SQVTM and CDR2 is ANQGSEA. CDR3: CSVASGGASYNEQFF. CDR3 bases: TGCAGCGTCGCTAGCGGGGGGGCCTCCTACAATGAGCAGTTCTTC.

V is TRBV6-5 and J is TRBJ1-2; D may be TRBD1 (5 bases). The ends were cut back, 4 bases at V and 7 bases at J, with 22 bases in the middle. Germline V gene sequence: CDR1 MNHEY, CDR2 SVGAGI. The CDR3 totals 16 residues. The CDR3 DNA follows: TGTGCCAGCAGTTCCAGAAACTCGAGGGGCTCAAGTGGCTACACCTTC. Its translation is CASSSRNSRGSSGYTF.

The chain has TRBV7-2 and TRBJ2-5, with 8 bases matching TRBD2. V shed 5 bases, J shed 1 base, and the junction held 9 bases outside the gene matches. The CDR3 extends over 16 amino acids. Germline V gene lookup returns CDR1 SGHTA and CDR2 FQGNSA. CDR3 in amino acids: CASSARAGVVQETQYF. The DNA of the CDR3 is TGTGCCAGCAGCGCAAGAGCGGGAGTGGTCCAAGAGACCCAGTACTTC.

This clone was counted between two and nine times. The chain carries TRBV3-1 (or the pseudogene TRBV3-2) and TRBJ1-1; 9 bases fit TRBD1. The CDR3 consists of 17 residues. V lost 5 bases to trimming and J lost 1 base; unmatched junction nucleotides: 11. Looked up from germline, CDR1 is LGHDT and CDR2 is YNNKEL (reference sequence). The CDR3 nucleotides are TGTGCCAGCAGCTTAGGTAACAGGGGGCTTGGGAACACTGAAGCTTTCTTT. Translating gives CASSLGNRGLGNTEAFF.

CDR3 amino acids: CASSWGSAGAGETQYF. In nucleotides, the CDR3 is TGTGCCAGCAGCTGGGGGAGCGCAGGCGCGGGGGAGACCCAGTACTTC. The chain has TRBV7-9 and TRBJ2-5; TRBD2 is a possible D gene (6 bases). This CDR3 comprises 16 residues. CDR1 is SEHNR and CDR2 is FQNEAQ in the germline V gene (reference sequence). V gave up 4 bases and J gave up 5 bases, with 20 bases separating them. Filled out from reference TRBV7-9 and TRBJ2-5, the complete variable domain reads DTGVSQNPRHKITKRGQNVTFRCDPISEHNRLYWYRQTLGQGPEFLTYFQNEAQLEKSRLLSDRFSAERPKGSFSTLEIQRTEQGDSAMYLCASSWGSAGAGETQYFGPGTRLLVL.